A selection of T cell receptor beta chains follows, all from one sample in a study of T cell responses to AZD1222 COVID-19 vaccine. Some clones are missing from TCRdb's copy, which holds only in-frame ones; the method was immunoSEQ multiplex PCR. Found here are around 100,000 clones, over 85% of them singletons; the top ten hold approximately 5%. Sequenced here: peripheral blood, sampled on day 0 of AZD1222 vaccination. These TCRs come from an adult in good health. Both conserved end residues are part of each CDR3. D genes are given only for firm matches. Only part of the rows carry a size: once, few, many, or a class if the clone is expanded.

J | size | V | D | DNA | CDR3
TRBJ2-5 | - | TRBV6-2/TRBV6-3 | - | TGTGCCAGCAGTTACTCGACTTTTAAGGGGGTGAGGGAGACCCAGTACTTC | CASSYSTFKGVRETQYF
TRBJ1-6 | - | TRBV2 | - | TGTGCCAGCAGTAATAGCGGACAGCTCAATTCACCCCTCCACTTT | CASSNSGQLNSPLHF
TRBJ2-7 | - | TRBV6-4 | - | TGTGCCAGCTTCCACGATGGGATGTCCTACGAGCAGTACTTC | CASFHDGMSYEQYF
TRBJ1-3 | - | TRBV20-1 | - | TGCAGTGCCGCGACTGGAAACACCATATATTTT | CSAATGNTIYF
TRBJ2-1 | - | TRBV19 | TRBD2 | TGTGCCAGTAGCCACTCTGAGGGACTAGCGGGAATTATCAATGAGCAGTTCTTC | CASSHSEGLAGIINEQFF
TRBJ2-3 | - | TRBV7-2 | TRBD2 | TGTGCCAGCAGCTTATTTCGCCTGACTAGCCCAGGGGATACGCAGTATTTT | CASSLFRLTSPGDTQYF
TRBJ2-7 | - | TRBV11-2 | - | TGTGCCAGCAGCTTAGGGTTTAGCAGCTACGAGCAGTACTTC | CASSLGFSSYEQYF
TRBJ2-5 | - | TRBV15 | - | TGTGCCACCAGCAGAGATCAGGGAGAGACCCAGTACTTC | CATSRDQGETQYF
TRBJ1-2 | - | TRBV9 | - | TGTGCCAGCAGCGTAGCTCTGGGCAACTATGGCTACACCTTC | CASSVALGNYGYTF
TRBJ2-5 | - | TRBV3-1/TRBV3-2 | - | TGTGCCAGCAGCCTAGAGGAAGAGACCCAGTACTTC | CASSLEEETQYF
TRBJ2-1 | - | TRBV7-3 | - | TGTGCCAGCAGCTTACGCGGGACCGCTGGCGATGAGCAGTTCTTC | CASSLRGTAGDEQFF
TRBJ1-1 | - | TRBV7-3 | TRBD1 | TGTGCCAGCAGCCCGAACTCGGGACAGGGGGACACTGAAGCTTTCTTT | CASSPNSGQGDTEAFF
TRBJ2-7 | - | TRBV2 | TRBD1 | TGTGCCAGCACCCGAAGGGGGTCGGACAGGGTCATCTCCTACGAGCAGTACTTC | CASTRRGSDRVISYEQYF
TRBJ1-4 | - | TRBV7-9 | - | TGTGCCAGCAGCCCTACGGCAGGCTTTAATGAAAAACTGTTTTTT | CASSPTAGFNEKLFF
TRBJ2-7 | once | TRBV19 | - | TGTGCCAGTAGTATAGATTCGGGCTACGAGCAGTACTTC | CASSIDSGYEQYF
TRBJ1-4 | - | TRBV9 | - | TGTGCCAGCAGCGTAGGGACGGGAGGCGAAAAACTGTTTTTT | CASSVGTGGEKLFF
TRBJ2-3 | - | TRBV30 | - | TGTGCCTGGAGTGTATGGCTAGCTAGTGCAGATACGCAGTATTTT | CAWSVWLASADTQYF
TRBJ1-1 | once | TRBV5-4 | - | TGTGCCAGCAGCTTGGAAGGATTCACTGAAGCTTTCTTT | CASSLEGFTEAFF
TRBJ2-3 | - | TRBV11-3 | TRBD1 | TGTGCCAGCAGCTCAGGGACAGGGGGCGGAGATACGCAGTATTTT | CASSSGTGGGDTQYF
TRBJ1-1 | - | TRBV9 | - | TGTGCCAGCACCAAGCGCGGGGTGGAGACTGAAGCTTTCTTT | CASTKRGVETEAFF
TRBJ2-3 | - | TRBV4-3 | - | TGCGCCAGCAGCCAAGATTTGGCTAGCGGCACAGATACGCAGTATTTT | CASSQDLASGTDTQYF
TRBJ2-7 | - | TRBV11-3 | - | TGTGCCAGCAGCTTAGGCGGTAAGGACGAGCAGTACTTC | CASSLGGKDEQYF
TRBJ1-1 | - | TRBV2 | - | TGTGCCAGCAGAGGACATTTTGAAGCTTTCTTT | CASRGHFEAFF
TRBJ2-5 | - | TRBV30 | - | TGTGCCTATGGGATGGGGGCGGGAGTGGTCATGAAAGAGACCCAGTACTTC | CAYGMGAGVVMKETQYF
TRBJ2-1 | - | TRBV9 | - | TGTGCCAGCAGCGAGCAATGGGGTGAGCAGTTCTTC | CASSEQWGEQFF
TRBJ1-6 | - | TRBV3-1/TRBV3-2 | - | TGTGCCAGCAGCCCAAGGGGCATCAACAGTCTCTCACCCCTCCACTTT | CASSPRGINSLSPLHF
TRBJ1-5 | - | TRBV5-6 | - | TGTGCCAGCAGCTTACAGGGAGGGCTCGGCAATCAGCCCCAGCATTTT | CASSLQGGLGNQPQHF
TRBJ1-4 | - | TRBV5-1 | - | TGCGCCAGCAGCTTTATGGCGGGGTCAACTAATGAAAAACTGTTTTTT | CASSFMAGSTNEKLFF
TRBJ1-2 | - | TRBV29-1 | TRBD1 | TGCAGCGTTGAGTCCCGTACAGGGGACTATGGCTACACCTTC | CSVESRTGDYGYTF
TRBJ2-3 | - | TRBV19 | - | TGTGCCAGTAGTATAACCCTTTTTCGCACAGATACGCAGTATTTT | CASSITLFRTDTQYF
TRBJ1-5 | - | TRBV9 | - | TGTGCCAGCAGCGTAGGGGACACTAATCAGCCCCAGCATTTT | CASSVGDTNQPQHF
TRBJ2-2 | - | TRBV5-1 | - | TGCGCCAGCAGCTTGGCCTCGGGGAACACCGGGGAGCTGTTTTTT | CASSLASGNTGELFF
TRBJ2-1 | once | TRBV15 | TRBD1 | TGTGCCACCAGCAGACCCCCCGGGACAGGGGGCCATGAGCAGTTCTTC | CATSRPPGTGGHEQFF
TRBJ1-3 | - | TRBV2 | - | TGTGCCAGCGGGGAGCTCTCTGGAAACACCATATATTTT | CASGELSGNTIYF
TRBJ2-3 | - | TRBV18 | - | TGTGCCAGCTCACCAGATGACCTTACGCAGTATTTT | CASSPDDLTQYF
TRBJ2-7 | - | TRBV27 | - | TGTGCCAGCCGTAGGGGTCTCTACGACGAGCAGTACTTC | CASRRGLYDEQYF
TRBJ1-5 | - | TRBV5-1 | - | TGCGCCAGCAGCTTGTCCGGAAAGAACAATCAGCCCCAGCATTTT | CASSLSGKNNQPQHF
TRBJ1-2 | - | TRBV5-1 | TRBD1 | TGCGCCAGCAGCTGGGACAGGGATGGCTACACCTTC | CASSWDRDGYTF
TRBJ1-1 | - | TRBV29-1 | - | TGCAGCGTTCGGGACGGTTCCTTTGAAGCTTTCTTT | CSVRDGSFEAFF
TRBJ2-7 | - | TRBV11-2 | TRBD1 | TGTGCCAGCAGCTCCCCCGGGACAGGGATAGAGCAGTACTTC | CASSSPGTGIEQYF
TRBJ2-3 | - | TRBV29-1 | - | TGCAGCGGAACAAGCGGAGACAGCACAGATACGCAGTATTTT | CSGTSGDSTDTQYF
TRBJ2-1 | - | TRBV6-5 | TRBD2 | TGTGCCAGCAGCCACGGGACTAGCAGCGACAATGAGCAGTTCTTC | CASSHGTSSDNEQFF
TRBJ2-5 | - | TRBV19 | TRBD1 | TGTGCCAGTAGTATACAGGGGGCTCGGGAGACCCAGTACTTC | CASSIQGARETQYF
TRBJ1-3 | - | TRBV6-5 | - | TGTGCCAGCATGAGAGCCGAATCTGGAAACACCATATATTTT | CASMRAESGNTIYF
TRBJ1-1 | - | TRBV7-8 | - | TGTGCCAGCAGCTTAGCGCTACAGGCCCGGGCGTTCACTGAAGCTTTCTTT | CASSLALQARAFTEAFF
TRBJ2-7 | - | TRBV18 | - | TGTGCCAGCTCACCACCGCACAGCTACGAGCAGTACTTC | CASSPPHSYEQYF
TRBJ2-2 | - | TRBV6-1 | - | TGTGCCAGCAGTGTCGCCAGAAGAGAGAACACCGGGGAGCTGTTTTTT | CASSVARRENTGELFF
TRBJ1-5 | - | TRBV6-1 | - | TGTGCCAGCAGTGAAAGGGGCGGGCAGCCCCAGCATTTT | CASSERGGQPQHF
TRBJ1-3 | - | TRBV18 | TRBD1 | TGTGCCAGCTCACCACAGACAGGGGGTACCTTTAACTCTGGAAACACCATATATTTT | CASSPQTGGTFNSGNTIYF